This TCR beta chain was sequenced in a study of T cell responses to AZD1222 COVID-19 vaccine. Broader study findings: Reports say nearly half of spike-specific TCRs go after unmutated variant regions. Seropositive status at baseline applied to only a handful of AZD1222 recipients. With dominance at 160-218 and 743-854, vaccine-associated CD4 TCRs spanned spike.

Comment on this clone: Antigen: not known.

Some clones are missing from TCRdb's copy, which holds only in-frame ones; the method was immunoSEQ multiplex PCR. This repertoire shows 150,000 to 200,000 clones, around 87% found once; its top ten account for about 3%. This CDR3 contains 16 residues. In germline, CDR1 is SGHTA, CDR2 FQGNSA. The V segment lost 7 bases and the J segment 5 bases; nucleotides outside the gene matches: 13. This sequence joins TRBV7-2 and TRBJ2-3; 9 bases map to TRBD1. Specimen: peripheral blood, collected on day 0 of MenACWY control vaccination. The source is an adult in good health. The CDR3 sequence: CASNLLGTGWGDTQYF. CDR3 sequence (DNA): TGTGCCAGCAACCTATTGGGGACAGGGTGGGGAGATACGCAGTATTTT.